There are a few counts of the clone carrying this T cell receptor (beta chain). It was with a sample-barcoded 5' primer and a J-beta primer mix that a second PCR of about 6 to 12 cycles was run. Each CDR3 protein is one row after TCRdb ran MiXCR on the 5' RACE reads. The repertoire consists of about 670,000 distinct CDR3 sequences, with under 65% occurring once and the leading ten covering about 13%. The sample is drawn from a study of blood T cells in healthy people across ages. Study-level information: Template switching retrieved approximately one barcoded beta molecule for each two T cells.

The germline V gene encodes CDR1 MGHRA and CDR2 YSYEKL. V dropped 1 base and J dropped 3; count of bases not matched to a gene: 6. This CDR3 region has 15 residues. The receptor was isolated from a woman at least 80 years old in good health. The chain is built from TRBV4-1 and TRBJ2-7; 7 bases are a match to TRBD2. Material for sequencing was blood. The CDR3 spells CASSQGSSGYYEQYF. The CDR3 region has the DNA TGCGCCAGCAGCCAAGGCTCTAGCGGTTACTACGAGCAGTACTTC.